One and the same sample provided the 2 T cell receptor beta chains below, sequenced in a study of beta chain features in type 1 diabetes. Expressed TCRB transcripts were sequenced because the entire RNA isolate underwent reverse transcription. Method: immunoSEQ multiplex PCR; TCRdb's copy keeps in-frame clones and lacks some. Here the sample spans 390,000 or so clones, more than 11% being singletons. Material: naive CD4+ T cells from blood. The receptors stem from a man between 25 and 39 years old in good health.

This clone was found a few times. The V and J genes are TRBV4-3 and TRBJ2-5; TRBD2 agrees at 10 bases. Germline CDR1 reads LGHNA; CDR2 reads YSLEER. With 2 bases clipped from V and 2 bases from J, the junction kept 5 bases outside the gene matches. The CDR3 is 16 residues long. The CDR3 reads CASSQRVAGGQETQYF. The CDR3 bases are TGCGCCAGCAGCCAAAGGGTAGCGGGGGGTCAAGAGACCCAGTACTTC.

The table lists this clone with a few counts. J is TRBJ2-1 and V is TRBV5-4, with 9 bases identical to TRBD1. J lost 9 bases, V lost 3 bases, and 10 bases had no gene match. Germline V gene data show CDR1 as SGHNT and CDR2 as YYREEE (reference sequence). The length of the CDR3 is 15 residues. The CDR3 DNA reads TGTGCCAGCAGCTCACTACGACAGGGGGAGTCTGAGCAGTTCTTC. It codes for CASSSLRQGESEQFF.